These T cell receptor beta chains were read from a single sample in a study of memory CD4+ T cells and cytomegalovirus serostatus. Sequenced by immunoSEQ multiplex PCR; TCRdb stores in-frame clones only, minus some. This sample has 60,000 to 70,000 clones, with around 76% found just once. Sequencing used memory CD4+ T cells from blood. The receptors stem from an adult in good health and CMV-seropositive. CDR3s include the opening cysteine and the closing phenylalanine or tryptophan. D genes are given only for firm matches. Not every row has a clone size; where given, it reads once, few, many or a size class.

size	V	J	D	CDR3	DNA
-	TRBV4-1	TRBJ2-3	TRBD2	CASNTGGGASDTQYF	TGCGCCAGCAACACAGGCGGGGGGGCGTCAGATACGCAGTATTTT
-	TRBV5-1	TRBJ1-2	-	CASSSEGSWGYTF	TGCGCCAGCAGCTCGGAAGGGTCCTGGGGCTACACCTTC
-	TRBV20-1	TRBJ2-5	-	CSAGAVTQYF	TGCAGTGCTGGGGCTGTGACCCAGTACTTC
-	TRBV28	TRBJ1-3	-	CASRQPASLGNTIYF	TGTGCCAGCCGGCAGCCAGCGTCCCTTGGAAACACCATATATTTT
-	TRBV10-1	TRBJ2-3	TRBD2	CASSVGLATDTQYF	TGCGCCAGCAGTGTGGGACTAGCCACAGATACGCAGTATTTT
-	TRBV7-2	TRBJ2-5	TRBD1	CASTRPGTEETQYF	TGTGCCAGCACGCGACCCGGGACAGAAGAGACCCAGTACTTC
-	TRBV5-1	TRBJ2-7	-	CASSLGGWAYEQYF	TGCGCCAGCAGCTTGGGGGGTTGGGCATACGAGCAGTACTTC
-	TRBV28	TRBJ2-2	-	CASSLSDSGELFF	TGTGCCAGCAGTTTATCGGACTCCGGGGAGCTGTTTTTT
-	TRBV18	TRBJ2-7	TRBD2	CASSPPSSGSYEQYF	TGTGCCAGCTCACCACCGTCTAGCGGGAGCTACGAGCAGTACTTC
-	TRBV30	TRBJ1-1	-	CAWKPQLVTEAFF	TGTGCCTGGAAACCTCAACTGGTCACTGAAGCTTTCTTT
-	TRBV5-1	TRBJ2-7	TRBD2	CASSLVTSGTYEQYF	TGCGCCAGCAGCTTGGTGACTAGCGGGACCTACGAGCAGTACTTC
-	TRBV20-1	TRBJ2-7	-	CSAIWGAEQYF	TGCAGTGCAATTTGGGGGGCCGAGCAGTACTTC
few	TRBV6-5	TRBJ2-2	TRBD1	CASSSTGGTGELFF	TGTGCCAGCAGTTCTACAGGGGGCACCGGGGAGCTGTTTTTT
-	TRBV6-1	TRBJ2-3	-	CASSDVGRADTQYF	TGTGCCAGCAGTGACGTCGGCAGGGCAGATACGCAGTATTTT
-	TRBV7-6	TRBJ1-2	TRBD1	CASSLGDRAGDYGYTF	TGTGCCAGCAGCTTAGGGGACAGGGCCGGGGACTATGGCTACACCTTC
-	TRBV6-1	TRBJ1-5	-	CASSDASNQPQHF	TGTGCCAGCAGTGATGCCAGCAATCAGCCCCAGCATTTT
once	TRBV12-5	TRBJ2-5	-	CASAGLGRGDPETQYF	TGTGCTAGTGCGGGCTTGGGCAGGGGGGACCCCGAGACCCAGTACTTC
-	TRBV11-2	TRBJ1-3	-	CASSPGGAGNTIYF	TGTGCCAGCAGCCCCGGCGGAGCTGGAAACACCATATATTTT
-	TRBV6-5	TRBJ1-1	-	CASSRLNTEAFF	TGTGCCTCGTCCCGTTTGAACACTGAAGCTTTCTTT
-	TRBV28	TRBJ1-2	-	CASSPGNYGYTF	TGTGCCAGCAGTCCGGGGAACTATGGCTACACCTTC
-	TRBV6-5	TRBJ2-6	-	CASSYNGDGANVLTF	TGTGCCAGCAGTTACAACGGGGATGGGGCCAACGTCCTGACTTTC
few	TRBV2	TRBJ1-2	-	CASSAGSNYGYTF	TGTGCCAGCAGCGCCGGATCCAACTATGGCTACACCTTC
-	TRBV5-6	TRBJ2-7	-	CASSRPPGEQYF	TGTGCCAGCAGCCGCCCACCCGGCGAGCAGTACTTC
-	TRBV30	TRBJ1-6	-	CAWSVAQGNSPLHF	TGTGCCTGGAGTGTAGCACAGGGAAATTCACCCCTCCACTTT
-	TRBV7-6	TRBJ1-1	-	CASSLVPSTEAFF	TGTGCCAGCAGCTTAGTCCCCAGCACTGAAGCTTTCTTT
-	TRBV2	TRBJ2-5	TRBD1	CASSEHRGRRETQYF	TGTGCCAGCAGTGAACACAGGGGGCGGCGGGAGACCCAGTACTTC
few	TRBV7-3	TRBJ2-3	-	CASSSTGLSTDTQYF	TGTGCCAGCAGCTCCACGGGACTTAGTACAGATACGCAGTATTTT
-	TRBV7-3	TRBJ2-7	-	CASSSTSSSYEQYF	TGTGCCAGCAGCTCCACTAGCTCCTCCTACGAGCAGTACTTC
few	TRBV4-1	TRBJ1-2	TRBD1	CASSQDGVGDRYYGYTF	TGCGCCAGCAGCCAAGATGGTGTGGGGGACAGATACTATGGCTACACCTTC
-	TRBV27	TRBJ2-1	TRBD2	CASSSRTSGGPNNEQFF	TGTGCCAGCAGTTCGAGGACTAGCGGGGGGCCTAACAATGAGCAGTTCTTC
-	TRBV11-1	TRBJ2-1	TRBD2	CASSPREGLRNEQFF	TGTGCCAGCAGCCCGCGGGAGGGTTTGAGGAATGAGCAGTTCTTC
-	TRBV10-3	TRBJ1-1	-	CAISESRVATANTEAFF	TGTGCCATCAGTGAGTCGAGAGTAGCGACGGCGAACACTGAAGCTTTCTTT
-	TRBV5-1	TRBJ1-2	-	CASSPPGQEGYTF	TGCGCCAGCAGCCCTCCGGGACAAGAGGGCTACACCTTC
-	TRBV6-1	TRBJ2-7	-	CASSGDGFGEQYF	TGTGCCAGCAGTGGGGATGGTTTTGGCGAGCAGTACTTC
-	TRBV2	TRBJ2-1	TRBD2	CASIRGGLPGEQFF	TGTGCCAGCATTCGGGGGGGCCTTCCGGGTGAGCAGTTCTTC
-	TRBV6-5	TRBJ2-1	TRBD2	CASRNGGGYNEQFF	TGTGCCAGCAGAAATGGGGGGGGGTACAATGAGCAGTTCTTC
-	TRBV6-1	TRBJ1-4	-	CASSERTVTTNEKLFF	TGTGCCAGCAGTGAGAGGACAGTAACAACTAATGAAAAACTGTTTTTT
-	TRBV18	TRBJ1-1	TRBD1	CASSRQGMNTEAFF	TGTGCCAGCTCACGACAGGGCATGAACACTGAAGCTTTCTTT
-	TRBV27	TRBJ2-7	-	CASSLKVGTNYEQYF	TGTGCCAGCAGTTTGAAGGTCGGGACAAACTACGAGCAGTACTTC
-	TRBV2	TRBJ2-1	-	CASVYQAAYNEQFF	TGTGCCAGCGTTTACCAGGCTGCCTACAATGAGCAGTTCTTC